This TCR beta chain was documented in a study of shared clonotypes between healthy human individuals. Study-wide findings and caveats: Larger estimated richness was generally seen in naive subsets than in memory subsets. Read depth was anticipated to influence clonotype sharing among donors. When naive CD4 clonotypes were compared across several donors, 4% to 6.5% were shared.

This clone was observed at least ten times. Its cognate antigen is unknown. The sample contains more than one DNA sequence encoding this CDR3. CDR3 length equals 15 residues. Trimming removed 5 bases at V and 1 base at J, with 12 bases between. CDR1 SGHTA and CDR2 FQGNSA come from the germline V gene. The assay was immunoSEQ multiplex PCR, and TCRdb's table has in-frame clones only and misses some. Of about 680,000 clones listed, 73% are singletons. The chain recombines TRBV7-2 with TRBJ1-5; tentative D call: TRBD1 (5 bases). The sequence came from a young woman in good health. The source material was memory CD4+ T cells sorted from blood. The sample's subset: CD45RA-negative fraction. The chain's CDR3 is CASSKDSLSNQPQHF. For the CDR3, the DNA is TGTGCCAGCAGCAAAGACAGCCTAAGCAATCAGCCCCAGCATTTT.